These T cell receptor beta chains were read from a single sample in a study of blood T cell repertoires in COVID-19. Some clones are missing from TCRdb's copy, which holds only in-frame ones; the method was immunoSEQ multiplex PCR. The repertoire includes roughly 150,000 clones, about 87% of them detected once, and 10% sits in the top ten. Sample: peripheral blood. Receptor source: an older woman with COVID-19, enrolled during active disease. Each CDR3 is given with its conserved first and last residue. D genes are given only for firm matches. Expanded clones are given a class, and other clones once, few, many or no size at all.

NA TRBJ2-7 NA TRBV30 15 TGTGCCTGGAGTGAGGGGGAGGGCCTCTCCTACGAGCAGTACTTC CAWSEGEGLSYEQYF
NA TRBJ1-2 NA TRBV6-2/TRBV6-3 13 TGTGCCAGCAGCACCGGACAGCTCTATGGCTACACCTTC CASSTGQLYGYTF
TRBD1 TRBJ1-2 NA TRBV28 13 TGTGCCAGCAGTTTGGGGACAGGGAAGGGCTACACCTTC CASSLGTGKGYTF
NA TRBJ1-1 once TRBV5-1 16 TGCGCCAGCACCCCCGAAGGGGGAACGGGGAACACTGAAGCTTTCTTT CASTPEGGTGNTEAFF
NA TRBJ1-1 NA TRBV11-2 14 TGTGCCAGCAGCCTTACTCAGGGGAACACTGAAGCTTTCTTT CASSLTQGNTEAFF
TRBD1 TRBJ2-1 NA TRBV2 16 TGTGCCAGCACTCGAAAGGGTAGGGACAGAGTCAATGAGCAGTTCTTC CASTRKGRDRVNEQFF
NA TRBJ1-2 once TRBV3-1/TRBV3-2 14 TGTGCCAGCAGCCCCGAGACAGCCCGCTTTGGCTACACCTTC CASSPETARFGYTF
NA TRBJ1-5 few TRBV9 14 TGTGCCAGCAGCGTAGGCCAGGCGAGTCAGCCCCAGCATTTT CASSVGQASQPQHF
TRBD1 TRBJ1-2 NA TRBV27 15 TGTGCCAGCACCCTGACAGGGACCTTTAACTATGGCTACACCTTC CASTLTGTFNYGYTF
NA TRBJ2-6 few TRBV10-1 17 TGCGCCAGCAGTGAGTCGAGGGAAGGTGTTCGCGCCAACGTCCTGACTTTC CASSESREGVRANVLTF
TRBD1 TRBJ1-6 few TRBV6-5 15 TGTGCCAGCAGTTACTCCGTTCCAGGGGGATTCGCCCTCCACTTT CASSYSVPGGFALHF
TRBD1 TRBJ2-5 NA TRBV2 14 TGTGCCAGCACCCGGACAGGGTTCCAAGAGACCCAGTACTTC CASTRTGFQETQYF
NA TRBJ2-3 NA TRBV7-2 15 TGTGCCAGCAGCTTAGGGCTTCTTAACACAGATACGCAGTATTTT CASSLGLLNTDTQYF
TRBD1 TRBJ1-1 NA TRBV5-6 13 TGTGCCAGCAGCTCCGGGACAGGGAATGGAGCTTTCTTT CASSSGTGNGAFF
TRBD1 TRBJ1-1 NA TRBV28 13 TGTGCCAGCAGCTTACAGGGGAGCACTGAAGCTTTCTTT CASSLQGSTEAFF
NA TRBJ1-2 NA TRBV30 14 TGTGCCTGGAGTGGACGGGTATGGAACTATGGCTACACCTTC CAWSGRVWNYGYTF
TRBD1 TRBJ1-6 NA TRBV6-5 14 TGTGCCAGCAGCGACAGGGGGAAGAACTCACCCCTCCACTTT CASSDRGKNSPLHF
NA TRBJ1-2 NA TRBV7-9 12 TGTGCCAGCAGCTCCCGGGAATATGGCTACACCTTC CASSSREYGYTF